This T cell receptor beta chain appears in the sequencing data of a study of T cell responses to AZD1222 COVID-19 vaccine (dated by TCRdb to about 2021). Study-wide context: A total of 233 trial participants underwent TCR sequencing, of whom some 200 had received two doses of AZD1222 and some 25 had received two doses of the MenACWY control vaccine. Trial participants were enrolled by age into 18-55, 56-69 and 70-plus year subgroups, with approximately 150, 30 and 60 TCR-sequenced participants respectively.

As for this clone: What antigen it recognizes has not been identified. Nothing much larger sits one base from this clone, and base qualities are not available.

Here is what the overall study found, with its caveats: A significant rise in spike-specific TCR breadth and depth was observed after two AZD1222 doses relative to day 0 and relative to MenACWY recipients. The 56-69-year group was small, and its depth increase did not reach significance, likely because of low power. Only six AZD1222 recipients were SARS-CoV-2 seropositive at baseline, limiting conclusions about previously exposed vaccinees. Participants were mostly white British, with more females than males. The authors suggested clonal diversity may have been underestimated. Because no samples from the day 14 peak response were available, repertoires could be characterized only after the peak T cell response. Reportedly, almost half of the unique spike-specific TCRs recognized epitopes lying outside the regions that are mutated in the B.1.351 and B.1.1.7 variants. Vaccine-associated CD4 TCRs spanned the whole spike protein, with dominant responses in regions 160-218 and 743-854.

Interpreted using the paper, the time point label stands for: about 28 days (+/-7) after the second vaccine dose. Because spike-specific TCR depth and breadth did not differ between the two schedules, AZD1222 recipients who got a second dose at roughly 4 weeks were pooled with those who got a second dose at roughly 12 weeks. Vaccinee samples were obtained from the UK trials COV001 and COV002, which included a single-blind randomized controlled phase 2/3 trial of AZD1222 (ChAdOx1 nCoV-19) in healthy adults. For TCRbeta chain sequencing, PBMC samples were collected from trial participants at day 0 and at day 28 after the second dose. The CDR3 regions of human TCRbeta chains were analyzed by immunosequencing. Under the source paper's analysis protocol: TCRs in the repertoires were matched against a reference library of SARS-CoV-2-specific TCRs that had been generated with the MIRA antigen-specificity platform. Breadth was defined as the fraction of unique TCRs that were SARS-CoV-2-associated, and depth was defined as the fraction of total T cells that were SARS-CoV-2-associated. Using the MIRA data, each spike-specific TCR was assigned both to the spike region to which the TCR was reactive and to a CD4 or CD8 class. Log10-transformed breadth and depth values were compared by one-way ANOVA with Sidak's multiple comparisons tests. Imported from immuneACCESS, the table was reduced by TCRdb to in-frame sequences with V and J called. These copies leave out some clones; in studies compared against another copy, an unresolved V gene accounts for under half, and the cause of the remainder is not known. For V, J and clone size, that table is used; D and trimming come from the DNA. The sample table holds approximately 270,000 clones, of which 94% were seen once. Jointly, the top ten make up 0.55% of the sample.

The CDR3 sequence holds 14 residues, the cysteine and phenylalanine included. Left in the record is the CDR3 DNA by itself, 42 bases read in frame from the first base. For CDR1 and CDR2, the germline V gene lists SGHTA and FQGNSA. V is clipped by 4 bases and J by 8 bases, and the sequence between their germline boundaries is 17 bases long. The source of this sequence is an adult who received the AZD1222 COVID-19 vaccine. The V and J segments used are TRBV7-2 and TRBJ1-1; a weak D assignment points to TRBD1 (6 bases agree). Sequencing was performed on peripheral blood, taken 28 days after the second AZD1222 dose. Here the CDR3 is given as CASSSFTGRVEAFF. The DNA reads TGTGCCAGCAGCTCGTTCACAGGGAGGGTCGAAGCTTTCTTT.